These 20 T cell receptor beta chains were all obtained from the same sample, sequenced in a study of identical twins. One entry per CDR3 protein results from TCRdb running MiXCR on the 5' RACE reads. This table holds more than 400,000 distinct CDR3 sequences, roughly 15% found once. The data also belong to a second study, concerning yellow fever vaccine responses in identical twins.

The sequenced sample was CD4+ T cells sorted from blood. The origin of the receptors is a young woman in good health.

The rearrangement links TRBV5-1 to TRBJ2-3, with D tentatively TRBD1 (6 bases). In germline, CDR1 is SGHRS, CDR2 YFSETQ. V was clipped by 7 bases and J by 3 bases, with 15 bases between them. CDR3 length: 14 amino acids. The DNA of the CDR3 is TGCGCCAGCGGCCCCTTGGGGGCGACAGATACGCAGTATTTT. Residues: CASGPLGATDTQYF.

This CDR3 reads CASSQTGGLQPQHF. Written as DNA, the CDR3 is TGTGCCAGCAGCCAGACAGGGGGCCTTCAGCCCCAGCATTTT. The V call is TRBV3-1, the J call TRBJ1-5; 10 bases are a match to TRBD1. Trimming at V came to 3 bases and at J to 6 bases, leaving 2 bases not matched to a gene. CDR1 is LGHDT, CDR2 YNNKEL, per germline (reference sequence). The CDR3 totals 14 residues.

In its sample, this clonotype was seen a few times. The chain is built from TRBV4-1 and TRBJ2-3; TRBD2 aligns across 8 bases. The CDR3 sequence is 14 residues long. Germline trimming cut 4 bases from V and 5 bases from J; bases unmatched to any gene: 5. The germline gives CDR1 MGHRA, CDR2 YSYEKL. The CDR3 loop reads CASSPRAGGDTQYF. The CDR3 nucleotides read TGCGCCAGCAGCCCCCGGGCGGGGGGAGATACGCAGTATTTT.

This rearrangement joins TRBV24-1 to TRBJ2-1; D is perhaps TRBD1 or TRBD2 (6 bases each). The CDR3 spans 17 residues. The germline gives CDR1 KGHDR, CDR2 SFDVKD. With 0 bases removed from V and 5 bases from J, the gap between germline ends came to 16 bases. The CDR3 DNA sequence: TGTGCCACCAGTGATTTGCGGGGGCCGACTCCCCACAATGAGCAGTTCTTC. It encodes CATSDLRGPTPHNEQFF.

This clonotype was picked up a small number of times. The V and J genes are TRBV11-3 and TRBJ1-2, with no clear D. Germline values: CDR1 SGHNT, CDR2 YENEEA. Trimming stripped 0 bases from V and 2 bases from J, with 4 bases between. This CDR3 region has 13 residues. The CDR3 bases are TGTGCCAGCAGCTTAGATCCAAACTATGGCTACACCTTC. This sequence encodes CASSLDPNYGYTF. The full variable domain, completed using reference TRBV11-3 and TRBJ1-2, is EAGVVQSPRYKIIEKKQPVAFWCNPISGHNTLYWYLQNLGQGPELLIRYENEEAVDDSQLPKDRFSAERLKGVDSTLKIQPAELGDSAVYLCASSLDPNYGYTFGSGTRLTVV.

The J gene is TRBJ2-7, the V gene TRBV5-1; 7 bases are a match to TRBD1. In germline, CDR1 is SGHRS, CDR2 YFSETQ. The CDR3 runs 15 residues. The V gene end was trimmed by 4 bases and the J gene end by 3 bases; junction bases not matched to a gene: 10. The DNA for the CDR3 is TGCGCCAGCAGCATACAGGGGTGGAATCTCTACGAGCAGTACTTC. It encodes CASSIQGWNLYEQYF.

The J gene is TRBJ1-4, the V gene TRBV4-1; 7 positions agree with TRBD1. After removal of 3 bases from V and 7 bases from J, the junction contained 23 bases not matched to a gene. The CDR3 is 20 amino acids. CDR1 is MGHRA and CDR2 is YSYEKL in the germline V gene. CDR3 DNA: TGCGCCAGCAGCCACCAAGCGGGGAGACAGGGATTATCCTCTAGTGAAAAACTGTTTTTT. It is translated as CASSHQAGRQGLSSSEKLFF.

A few counts support this clonotype. The chain links TRBV12-3 or TRBV12-4 to TRBJ2-2, with 10 bases lining up with TRBD2. This CDR3 has 14 residues. V trimming: 4 bases; J trimming: 6 bases; junction bases outside the gene matches: 2. The CDR3 sequence: CASSWTSGPGELFF. The CDR3 coding sequence is TGTGCCAGCAGTTGGACTAGCGGTCCCGGGGAGCTGTTTTTT.

The V gene is TRBV7-6, the J gene TRBJ2-3, with TRBD2 matching over 7 bases. The germline CDR1 and CDR2 sequences are SGHVS and FNYEAQ. V was clipped by 4 bases and J by 2 bases; unmatched bases: 12. The CDR3 loop spans 17 amino acids. CDR3 sequence reads: CASSSTQRGIITDTQYF. In nucleotides, the CDR3 is TGTGCCAGCAGCTCTACTCAGCGGGGTATAATCACAGATACGCAGTATTTT.

J is TRBJ2-1 and V is TRBV7-2; 9 bases fit TRBD1. Germline V gene sequence: CDR1 SGHTA, CDR2 FQGNSA. The CDR3 consists of 14 residues. The ends lost 4 bases at V and 9 bases at J; junction bases unmatched: 7. The CDR3 loop reads CASSSRTGVIEQFF. DNA for the CDR3: TGTGCCAGCAGCTCCAGGACAGGGGTCATTGAGCAGTTCTTC.

This clonotype was seen a handful of times. The chain recombines TRBV6-5 with TRBJ2-7; tentatively, D is TRBD2 (6 bases). This CDR3 region has 14 residues. Between the trimmed V and J ends, which lost 0 bases and 7 bases, there was a span of 13 bases. Germline loops: CDR1 MNHEY, CDR2 SVGAGI. Here the CDR3 DNA reads TGTGCCAGCAGTTACTCGGGAGGCCCTGGGGAGCAGTACTTC. Protein product: CASSYSGGPGEQYF.

This rearrangement joins TRBV29-1 to TRBJ2-7; D is possibly TRBD2 (7 bases). V lost 4 bases, J lost 1 base, and 17 bases lay in between. The CDR3 runs to 15 residues. Germline values: CDR1 SQVTM, CDR2 ANQGSEA. The chain's CDR3 is CSVAQGSGPSYEQYF. The CDR3 nucleotides read TGCAGCGTTGCACAGGGTAGCGGGCCGTCCTACGAGCAGTACTTC.

CDR3: CASSLRGRRGGEQYF. As DNA, the CDR3 is TGTGCCAGCAGTTTAAGGGGAAGAAGGGGGGGCGAGCAGTACTTC. The V gene is TRBV28, the J gene TRBJ2-7; the D gene is possibly TRBD2 (7 bases). Looked up from germline, CDR1 is MDHEN and CDR2 is SYDVKM. The CDR3 consists of 15 residues. V dropped 2 bases and J dropped 6 bases, with 17 bases sitting between them.

The chain carries TRBV29-1 and TRBJ2-7; 9 positions match TRBD1. The CDR3 loop spans 12 amino acids. Germline V CDR1 and CDR2: SQVTM, ANQGSEA. V lost 6 bases, J lost 6 bases, and 6 bases stayed unmatched. Here the CDR3 reads CSVGDRVCEQYF. The CDR3 coding sequence is TGCAGCGTGGGGGACAGGGTCTGCGAGCAGTACTTC.

This clonotype was observed a handful of times. V and J are TRBV20-1 and TRBJ2-5; D may be TRBD2 (6 bases). Trimming stripped 1 base from V and 1 base from J, with 10 bases between. The CDR3 length is 14 residues. Germline V gene sequence: CDR1 DFQATT, CDR2 SNEGSKA (reference sequence). CDR3 amino acids: CSARGGTFQETQYF. The CDR3 coding sequence is TGCAGTGCTAGAGGAGGGACTTTCCAAGAGACCCAGTACTTC.

This clonotype was seen more than once but under ten times. The chain links TRBV20-1 to TRBJ1-6, with 8 positions matching TRBD1. J gave up 8 bases and V 6 bases, and 6 bases lay outside the gene matches. The V gene's germline CDR1 is DFQATT and CDR2 SNEGSKA (reference sequence). CDR3 size: 13 residues. CDR3 nucleotides: TGCAGTGCGTCGGACAGGGCGGATTCACCCCTCCACTTT. Translated, it gives CSASDRADSPLHF.

The J gene is TRBJ2-2, the V gene TRBV7-3; the match to TRBD2 covers 10 bases. The CDR3 totals 17 residues. V lost 4 bases and J lost 5; bases outside the gene matches: 10. Germline loops: CDR1 SGHTA, CDR2 FQGTGA. The CDR3 reads CASSSRSPGLATGELFF. The CDR3 DNA reads as TGTGCCAGCAGCTCCCGCTCCCCGGGACTAGCGACCGGGGAGCTGTTTTTT.

This clonotype was detected a few times. The chain recombines TRBV21-1 with TRBJ2-7; the D call of TRBD2 is as the table states it, not checked on the DNA. TRBV21-1 is tagged as a pseudogene. The CDR3 length is 18 residues. CDR3 sequence: CASSKLGTAGQVPYEQYV. As DNA, the CDR3 is TGTGCCAGCAGCAAATTGGGGACAGCGGGACAGGTCCCCTACGAGCAGTACGTC.

V usage is TRBV12-3 or TRBV12-4 and J usage is TRBJ2-1; 9 positions match TRBD2. Trimming took 5 bases from V and 2 from J; bases not matched to a gene: 7. The CDR3 is made up of 16 amino acids. The CDR3 spells CASSHSGRSAYNEQFF. The CDR3 DNA reads as TGTGCCAGCAGTCATAGCGGGAGATCGGCCTACAATGAGCAGTTCTTC.

The chain combines TRBV7-9 with TRBJ1-6; 9 bases match TRBD1. This CDR3 region has 14 residues. Germline V gene sequence: CDR1 SEHNR, CDR2 FQNEAQ (reference sequence). V was pared by 4 bases and J by 10 bases, with 5 bases of the junction left unmatched. CDR3 DNA: TGTGCCAGCAGCTCCGGGACAGGGAGGTCACCCCTCCACTTT. It specifies CASSSGTGRSPLHF.